The sequence of this T cell receptor beta chain was determined in a study of blood T cell repertoires in COVID-19. Overall study context: The origin of the acute and convalescent COVID-19 samples was the United States, Italy and Spain. PBMCs, B-cell-depleted T cells, or T cells provided the cDNA or gDNA that made up the material.

This clone was detected a few times. In the authors' methods: Using reference gene primer amplification, nucleated cell counts were estimated. Data came from immunoSEQ multiplex PCR; TCRdb stores just in-frame clones and leaves some out. That table is the source of V, J and clone size, and D and trimming were worked out from the DNA. The data contain 85,000 or so clones, approximately 90% of them singletons. Specimen: peripheral blood. The TCR was taken from a man between 45 and 60 years old with active or convalescent COVID-19.

CDR3 nucleotide sequence: TGTGCCACCAGCCCAGGGGGGAACACCATATATTTT. Protein: CATSPGGNTIYF. The rearrangement links TRBV24-1 to TRBJ1-3; 7 nucleotides match TRBD1. J lost 7 bases, V lost 7 bases, and 3 bases had no gene match. This CDR3 contains 12 residues. In germline, CDR1 is KGHDR, CDR2 SFDVKD.